This is a list of T cell receptor beta chains from one sample in a study of blood T cell repertoires in COVID-19. The method was immunoSEQ multiplex PCR; TCRdb's version includes in-frame clones alone and lacks a portion of them. Of hundreds of thousands of clones detected, about 90% appear once; the ten largest clones hold just under 3%. Sequencing was performed on PBMCs or T cells enriched from blood (not recorded which). These receptors all stem from a woman in her 30s who had recovered from COVID-19. The CDR3 runs from the conserved cysteine through the conserved F or W. Fields, in order: J gene, D gene, clone size, V gene, CDR3 DNA, CDR3 protein. The D gene is left open where the match is weak. Some rows have no size entry. The others give once, few or many, or a class for an expanded clone.

>TRBJ2-1|TRBD1|NA|TRBV5-1
TGCGCCAGCAGCCTTCAGGGGGCCATAAACAATGAGCAGTTCTTC
CASSLQGAINNEQFF
>TRBJ2-1|NA|NA|TRBV12-3/TRBV12-4
TGTGCCAGCAGTCGGGACTCCTACAATGAGCAGTTCTTC
CASSRDSYNEQFF
>TRBJ1-2|NA|NA|TRBV27
TGTGCCAGCAGGACCACAGGTTATGGCTACACCTTC
CASRTTGYGYTF
>TRBJ2-3|TRBD1|NA|TRBV24-1
TGTGCCACCAGTGATCCTAGACAGGGGTCTGATACGCAGTATTTT
CATSDPRQGSDTQYF
>TRBJ2-7|NA|NA|TRBV12-3/TRBV12-4
TGTGCCAGCAGACGCGGAAGAGACGAGCAGTACTTC
CASRRGRDEQYF
>TRBJ2-3|NA|NA|TRBV9
TGTGCCAGCAGCGTGAGGCCTGGGGAGGATACGCAGTATTTT
CASSVRPGEDTQYF
>TRBJ1-1|NA|NA|TRBV5-1
TGCGCCAGCAGCTTGGATACGGGGGAAGGAGCTTTCTTT
CASSLDTGEGAFF
>TRBJ1-5|NA|NA|TRBV19
TGTGCCAGTAGTATTCCAACAGGGACCAATCAGCCCCAGCATTTT
CASSIPTGTNQPQHF
>TRBJ1-2|NA|NA|TRBV27
TGTGCCAGCAGTTTGGGGGGGGACGGAAACTATGGCTACACCTTC
CASSLGGDGNYGYTF
>TRBJ2-2|NA|NA|TRBV6-5
TGTGCCAGCAAACAGGTTACCGGGGAGCTGTTTTTT
CASKQVTGELFF
>TRBJ1-1|TRBD1|NA|TRBV10-2
TGCGCCAGCAGTGAGTTAAGGACAGGGTGGACTGAAGCTTTCTTT
CASSELRTGWTEAFF
>TRBJ1-2|TRBD1|once|TRBV27
TGTGCCAGCAGTTCGTCCGGGACAGGTCGCTTTGTTAGGGATGGCTACACCTTC
CASSSSGTGRFVRDGYTF
>TRBJ2-7|NA|NA|TRBV7-9
TGTGCCAGCAGCTTAGCGCCTCAGGGGCTCGGCGAGCAGTACTTC
CASSLAPQGLGEQYF
>TRBJ1-5|NA|NA|TRBV27
TGTGCCAGCAGTACCCTGACATCAAATCAGCCCCAGCATTTT
CASSTLTSNQPQHF
>TRBJ1-5|NA|once|TRBV3-1/TRBV3-2
TGTGCCAGCAGCCAAGGGGCAGAAAATCAGCCCCAGCATTTT
CASSQGAENQPQHF
>TRBJ1-1|NA|NA|TRBV4-2
TGTGCCAGCAGCCAAGATCCAGGGGTTGGGACTGAAGCTTTCTTT
CASSQDPGVGTEAFF
>TRBJ1-1|TRBD1|NA|TRBV3-1/TRBV3-2
TGTGCCAGCAGCCGGGGGACAGGGTTAGACACTGAAGCTTTCTTT
CASSRGTGLDTEAFF
>TRBJ1-4|NA|NA|TRBV4-2
TGTGCCAGCAGCCAAGGTCCAGGGCGAGGTGAAAAACTGTTTTTT
CASSQGPGRGEKLFF
>TRBJ2-3|NA|NA|TRBV18
TGTGCCAGCTCACCACCTCGACTGCCGGCCCTCACAGATACGCAGTATTTT
CASSPPRLPALTDTQYF
>TRBJ1-2|TRBD1|NA|TRBV6-2/TRBV6-3
TGTGCCAGCAGTCGGGACAGCCACTATGGCTACACCTTC
CASSRDSHYGYTF
>TRBJ2-3|NA|NA|TRBV9
TGTGCCAGCAGCAATCAACGGGAGTATGATACGCAGTATTTT
CASSNQREYDTQYF
>TRBJ2-7|NA|NA|TRBV18
TGTGCCAGCTCACCACCGGCAACTAGGGCTGCCTACGAGCAGTACTTC
CASSPPATRAAYEQYF
>TRBJ2-5|NA|NA|TRBV5-1
TGCGCCACCCCAACAGGGAGCCAAGAGACCCAGTACTTC
CATPTGSQETQYF
>TRBJ2-2|NA|NA|TRBV19
TGTGCCAGTAGTATCAGTACAGGGCAAAGGGGGGAGCTGTTTTTT
CASSISTGQRGELFF
>TRBJ1-4|NA|NA|TRBV28
TGTGCCAGCAGTTCGACAGCAACTAATGAAAAACTGTTTTTT
CASSSTATNEKLFF
>TRBJ1-2|NA|NA|TRBV7-9
TGTGCCAGCAGCTTAGCGGGAGCGGGTATTCTCGGCTACACCTTC
CASSLAGAGILGYTF
>TRBJ1-4|NA|NA|TRBV18
TGTGCCAGCTCACCGGCCGGAGGCAGAAGTGAAAAACTGTTTTTT
CASSPAGGRSEKLFF
>TRBJ2-7|NA|once|TRBV6-5
TGTGCCAGCACCGAGACAGTCTACGAGCAGTACTTC
CASTETVYEQYF
>TRBJ1-4|TRBD1|NA|TRBV7-9
TGTGCCAGCAGCTTTTATACAGGGGCAACTAATGAAAAACTGTTTTTT
CASSFYTGATNEKLFF
>TRBJ1-5|NA|NA|TRBV5-6
TGTGCCAGGGGGGGAGCCGGGCAGATCAACAATCAGCCCCAGCATTTT
CARGGAGQINNQPQHF
>TRBJ1-2|NA|few|TRBV3-1/TRBV3-2
TGTGCCAGCACCTCATCCTCGGGGGGGTATGGCTACACCTTC
CASTSSSGGYGYTF
>TRBJ2-7|NA|NA|TRBV27
TGTGCCAGCAGTAATGACAACTACGAGCAGTACTTC
CASSNDNYEQYF
>TRBJ2-2|TRBD2|NA|TRBV12-5
TGTGCTAGTGGCTCTGCCGGGACTAGCGAGGTCGGGGAGCTGTTTTTT
CASGSAGTSEVGELFF
>TRBJ2-1|TRBD1|NA|TRBV7-2
TGTGCCAGCAGCATGGACAGGGGTAACAATGAGCAGTTCTTC
CASSMDRGNNEQFF
>TRBJ1-6|NA|NA|TRBV4-2
TGTGCCAGCAGCCAAGGGTGGGGGGAATCGGCCCTCCACTTT
CASSQGWGESALHF
>TRBJ2-5|NA|NA|TRBV7-9
TGTGCCAGCAGCACCTCCGGGAGCCAAGAGACCCAGTACTTC
CASSTSGSQETQYF
>TRBJ2-7|TRBD2|few|TRBV9
TGTGCCAGCAGCCCGGGACTAGCGGAGTTCTACGAGCAGTACTTC
CASSPGLAEFYEQYF
>TRBJ2-7|TRBD2|NA|TRBV7-9
TGTGCCAGCAGCTCGCGACTAGCGCGATCCTACGAGCAGTACTTC
CASSSRLARSYEQYF
>TRBJ2-7|TRBD1|NA|TRBV19
TGTGCCAGTAGTGACCGACAGGGGTTCTACGAGCAGTACTTC
CASSDRQGFYEQYF
>TRBJ1-2|NA|once|TRBV3-1/TRBV3-2
TGTGCCAGCAGCCTTGTCGGTGGCTACACCTTC
CASSLVGGYTF
>TRBJ1-1|NA|NA|TRBV11-2
TGTGCCAGCAGCTTCAGGGCCCTCATGAACACTGAAGCTTTCTTT
CASSFRALMNTEAFF
>TRBJ1-6|NA|NA|TRBV10-3
TGTGCCATCAGTGAACCGGGAGGGTATTCACCCCTCCACTTT
CAISEPGGYSPLHF
>TRBJ1-2|TRBD1|few|TRBV5-4
TGTGCCAGCAGCGTACCGGGACAGGGGGCGCTTGGCTACACCTTC
CASSVPGQGALGYTF
>TRBJ2-7|TRBD1|NA|TRBV27
TGTGCCAGCAGTTCCCCCCGACAGGGGAAATACGAGCAGTACTTC
CASSSPRQGKYEQYF
>TRBJ2-7|NA|NA|TRBV7-2
TGTGCCAGCAGCTTAAGCCGGAGAGGCACCTACGAGCAGTACTTC
CASSLSRRGTYEQYF
>TRBJ2-1|NA|NA|TRBV28
TGTGCCAGCAGTTTGGAGGTGGACGGGGAGCAGTTCTTC
CASSLEVDGEQFF
>TRBJ1-2|TRBD1|once|TRBV5-4
TGTGCCAGCAGCTTCACCTCGACAGGGGAAGGACGTGGCTACACCTTC
CASSFTSTGEGRGYTF
>TRBJ1-1|TRBD1|NA|TRBV18
TGTGCCAGCTCCCCTGACAGGGGTGAAGCTTTCTTT
CASSPDRGEAFF
>TRBJ2-1|NA|NA|TRBV7-6
TGTGCCAGCAGCTTAGCGACTAGGCGGAACAATGAGCAGTTCTTC
CASSLATRRNNEQFF
>TRBJ1-1|NA|NA|TRBV13
TGTGCCAGCAGCTTAGGTCGCCGGGGGACTGAAGCTTTCTTT
CASSLGRRGTEAFF
>TRBJ2-2|TRBD1|NA|TRBV10-3
TGTGCCATCAGTGGGGGGACAGGGGCCGGGGAGCTGTTTTTT
CAISGGTGAGELFF
>TRBJ1-1|NA|NA|TRBV19
TGTGCCAGTAGTCTAGACGGTTTGAACACTGAAGCTTTCTTT
CASSLDGLNTEAFF
>TRBJ2-7|TRBD2|NA|TRBV12-3/TRBV12-4
TGTGCCAGCAGCCCAGGACTAGTCGGGCAGTACTTC
CASSPGLVGQYF
>TRBJ1-4|NA|NA|TRBV5-1
TGCGCCAGCAGCCCCCGGGAGGATAATGAAAAACTGTTTTTT
CASSPREDNEKLFF
>TRBJ2-5|TRBD2|NA|TRBV5-1
TGCGCCAGCACCCTCAAGCGGGGGGGAGAGACCCAGTACTTC
CASTLKRGGETQYF